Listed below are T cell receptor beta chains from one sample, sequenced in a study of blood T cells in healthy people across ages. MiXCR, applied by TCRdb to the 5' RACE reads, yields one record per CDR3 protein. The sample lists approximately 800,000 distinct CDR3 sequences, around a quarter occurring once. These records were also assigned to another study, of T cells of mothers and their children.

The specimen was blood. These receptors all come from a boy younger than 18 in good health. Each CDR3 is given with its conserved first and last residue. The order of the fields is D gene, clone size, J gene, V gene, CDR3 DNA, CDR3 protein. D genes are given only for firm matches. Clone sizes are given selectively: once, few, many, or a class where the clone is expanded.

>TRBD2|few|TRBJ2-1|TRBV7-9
TGTGCCAGCAGATATACTAGCGCTTACAATGAGCAGTTCTTC
CASRYTSAYNEQFF
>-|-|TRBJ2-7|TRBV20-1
TGCAGTGCTAGTACTAGCCTAACCTACGAGCAGTACTTC
CSASTSLTYEQYF
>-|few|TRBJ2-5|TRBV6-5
TGTGCCAGCAGCCCGGATGTAGAGACCCAGTACTTC
CASSPDVETQYF
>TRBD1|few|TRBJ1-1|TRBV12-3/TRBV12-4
TGTGCCAGCAGTGGACCGGGACAGGGATTTGTTGACCCTGAAGCTTTCTTT
CASSGPGQGFVDPEAFF
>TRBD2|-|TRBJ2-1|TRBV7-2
TGTGCCAGCAGCCCGGGACTAGCGGGGGGGTTCAGCTCCTACAATGAGCAGTTCTTC
CASSPGLAGGFSSYNEQFF
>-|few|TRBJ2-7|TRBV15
TGTGCCACCAGCACTAAGGGAAACCGATTCGCCGAGCAGTACTTC
CATSTKGNRFAEQYF
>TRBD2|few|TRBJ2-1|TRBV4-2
TGTGCCAGCAGCCAAGAGGAGCGGGGGGGCCCTAAGCCTAACAATGAGCAGTTCTTC
CASSQEERGGPKPNNEQFF
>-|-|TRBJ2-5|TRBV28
TGTGCCAGCAGTTTTCTCAGGGCGGCCCAAGAGACCCAGTACTTC
CASSFLRAAQETQYF
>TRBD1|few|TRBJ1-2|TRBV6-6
TGTGCCAGCAGGCCCGGGACAGGGACCTATGGCTACACCTTC
CASRPGTGTYGYTF
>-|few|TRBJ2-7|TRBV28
TGTGCCAGCAGCTCTCTTGGGACCACCTCCTACGAGCAGTACTTC
CASSSLGTTSYEQYF
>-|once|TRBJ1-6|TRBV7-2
TGTGCCAGCAGCTTAATCCAGGTGACGGGTAATTCACCCCTCCACTTT
CASSLIQVTGNSPLHF